The clone carrying this T cell receptor (beta chain) was observed a handful of times. What it recognizes is unknown. This sample stems from a study of T-cell memory formation after mild COVID-19. Study-level points and caveats: CD4/CD8 balance characterized clones contracting day 15 to 85, and CD4+ skew characterized later expanders. Memory from before infection featured some responding clones, which suggests cross-reactive memory joined.

TCRdb re-called the 5' RACE reads through MiXCR, storing one row per CDR3 protein. The sample has roughly 450,000 distinct CDR3 sequences, about 20% seen once. Specimen: PBMCs or a T cell subset sorted from them (not recorded which). This TCR came from an adult woman who had mild COVID-19 (a few samples of this study predate the infection). Cell type and time point are not known.

The CDR3, as DNA: TGTGCCAGCAGTTTGGACAGGGGTCATAATTCACCCCTCCACTTT. It codes for CASSLDRGHNSPLHF. The chain combines TRBV12-3 or TRBV12-4 with TRBJ1-6; 9 positions agree with TRBD1. The trim removed 3 bases at V and 5 bases at J, leaving 2 bases unmatched. The CDR3 runs 15 residues.